The T cell receptor (beta chain) under discussion was sequenced for a study of beta chain features in type 1 diabetes. On the study more broadly: Sorted cells from all samples, numbering over 85,000,000, were examined.

Every bit of the isolated RNA underwent reverse transcription, so sequencing read expressed TCRB transcripts. Using immunoSEQ multiplex PCR, the repertoire was profiled, and TCRdb retains in-frame clones only, with some absent. The data contain about 150,000 clones, more than 9% of them singletons. All sorted populations exceeded 95% purity. What was sequenced was naive CD4+ T cells from blood. This TCR came from a man younger than 35 in good health.

DNA of the CDR3: TGTGCCAGCAGCCGCCCAGGGGGTTTGAGCTCCTACGAGCAGTACTTC. This codes for CASSRPGGLSSYEQYF. This chain connects TRBV14 to TRBJ2-7; the match to TRBD1 covers 7 bases. The CDR3 runs to 16 residues. Looked up from germline, CDR1 is SGHDN and CDR2 is FVKESK. J lost 0 bases, V lost 4 bases, and 9 bases had no gene match.